Following are 21 T cell receptor beta chains from one sample sequenced in a study of circulating and synovial CD4+ cells in juvenile arthritis. Measured with immunoSEQ multiplex PCR; TCRdb has only the in-frame clones, and not every one. The sample yields tens of thousands of clones, about 96% seen once. The sample taken for sequencing was CD4+ T cells from blood. These receptor sequences come from a human donor with juvenile idiopathic arthritis.

With respect to this clone: Relative to the germline gene, one junction end is altered; a read error may explain this. The gene calls are TRBV30 and TRBJ1-4; TRBD1 matches at 8 bases. The CDR3 consists of 15 residues. Germline loops: CDR1 GTSNPN, CDR2 SVGIG (reference sequence). The CDR3: CAWSPGTGPNEKLFF. Written as DNA, the CDR3 is TGTGCCTGGAGTCCCGGGACAGGACCTAACGAAAAACTGTTTTTT.

The chain uses TRBV28 and TRBJ2-7; D is possibly TRBD1 (5 bases). Trimming removed 6 bases from V and 0 bases from J, with 12 bases in between. The CDR3 has 14 amino acids. Germline lookup yields CDR1 MDHEN and CDR2 SYDVKM. In DNA, the CDR3 is TGTGCCAGCAGCTCAGGGTCGAACTCCTACGAGCAGTACTTC. This encodes CASSSGSNSYEQYF.

This clone was counted once. The chain uses TRBV5-1 and TRBJ2-2; weak D call: TRBD1 (8 bases). CDR3 length equals 15 residues. The ends were cut back, 2 bases at V and 6 bases at J, with 14 bases in the middle. CDR1 and CDR2 (germline): SGHRS, YFSETQ. As DNA, the CDR3 is TGCGCCAGCAGCTTAGACAGGGGAGGGGCCGGGGAGCTGTTTTTT. This translates into CASSLDRGGAGELFF.

The V gene is TRBV6-1, the J gene TRBJ2-7; no reliable D call. The germline V and J ends were trimmed by 8 bases and 0 bases, with 8 bases remaining between them. Per germline, CDR1 MNHNS and CDR2 SASEGT. This CDR3 contains 12 residues. CDR3 sequence (DNA): TGTGCCAGCGCCTGGAGCTCCTACGAGCAGTACTTC. Its protein is CASAWSSYEQYF.

J is TRBJ2-7 and V is TRBV9, with D hard to call. V dropped 5 bases and J dropped 2 bases, with 14 bases sitting between them. The CDR3 covers 14 residues. The germline V gene encodes CDR1 SGDLS and CDR2 YYNGEE. CDR3 DNA: TGTGCCAGCAGATATTTCCTGGCCACCTACGAGCAGTACTTC. Translation gives CASRYFLATYEQYF.

The chain combines TRBV11-2 with TRBJ1-3; D is ambiguous. CDR1 and CDR2 from the germline V gene are SGHAT and FQNNGV. V gave up 3 bases and J gave up 0 bases, with 9 bases separating them. This CDR3 contains 15 residues. The CDR3 spells CASSFMGSSGNTIYF. The CDR3 DNA reads as TGTGCCAGCAGCTTTATGGGGAGCTCTGGAAACACCATATATTTT.

The table lists this clone with a count of one. The rearrangement joins TRBV27 to TRBJ1-4; 7 positions match TRBD1. Looked up from germline, CDR1 is MNHEY and CDR2 is SMNVEV (reference sequence). V lost 5 bases and J lost 0; bases outside the gene matches: 18. This CDR3 contains 20 residues. CDR3 in DNA: TGTGCCAGCAGTCTAACAAAAGGGGGGCAGGGGGACACAACTAATGAAAAACTGTTTTTT. This codes for CASSLTKGGQGDTTNEKLFF.

This chain joins TRBV4-3 and TRBJ1-6, with D maybe TRBD1 (5 bases). CDR1 is LGHNA and CDR2 is YSLEER in the germline V gene. V lost 3 bases and J 5 bases, leaving 11 bases between the germline ends. This CDR3 is built from 15 residues. The CDR3 region is CASSQGGRNNSPLHF. The DNA for the CDR3 is TGCGCCAGCAGCCAGGGGGGACGGAATAATTCACCCCTCCACTTT.

A word on this clone: Its ends do not fully match the called genes, so a read error is possible. The CDR3 DNA reads as TGTACCAGCAGTTACGCCAGCTCCTACGAGCAGTACTTC. This gives the protein CTSSYASSYEQYF. This sequence joins TRBV6-5 and TRBJ2-7; no clear D. The CDR3 is 13 amino acids. Germline V gene data show CDR1 as MNHEY and CDR2 as SVGAGI.

V is TRBV7-2 and J is TRBJ1-5; TRBD1 matches 9 bases. Germline assignment: CDR1 SGHTA and CDR2 FQGNSA. Trimming at V came to 5 bases and at J to 4 bases, leaving 6 bases not matched to a gene. The CDR3 length is 15 residues. The CDR3 coding sequence is TGTGCCAGCAGCCCACAGGGGGCGGGGAATCAGCCCCAGCATTTT. This gives the protein CASSPQGAGNQPQHF.

This clone is a singleton in its sample. CDR3 DNA sequence: TGCGCCAGCAGCTTCGCGGGATCCTCCTACGAGCAGTACTTC. It translates to CASSFAGSSYEQYF. V gene TRBV5-1 combines with J gene TRBJ2-7; tentative D call: TRBD2 (6 bases). The length of the CDR3 is 14 residues. Germline CDR1 SGHRS, CDR2 YFSETQ. V lost 2 bases, J lost 0 bases, and 9 bases lay in between.

The J gene is TRBJ1-4, the V gene TRBV18; D uncertain. V was pared by 3 bases and J by 2 bases, with 13 bases between. Germline-derived CDR1 and CDR2 are KGHSH and LQKENI. The CDR3 contains 16 residues. DNA for the CDR3: TGTGCCAGCTCACCTACCACCGGCGGGACTAATGAAAAACTGTTTTTT. Its protein product is CASSPTTGGTNEKLFF.

V gene TRBV5-1 combines with J gene TRBJ2-1; 15 bases align to TRBD2. The CDR3 totals 19 residues. J was trimmed by 7 bases and V by 0 bases; bases with no gene match: 11. Per germline, CDR1 SGHRS and CDR2 YFSETQ. This chain's CDR3 is CASSLGRAGLAGGLNEQFF. The CDR3 DNA sequence: TGCGCCAGCAGCTTGGGCAGGGCGGGACTAGCGGGAGGTTTGAATGAGCAGTTCTTC.

The rearrangement joins TRBV28 to TRBJ2-7; a weak D match, TRBD1 (6 bases). The germline V and J ends were trimmed by 6 bases and 4 bases, with 13 bases remaining between them. Germline assignment: CDR1 MDHEN and CDR2 SYDVKM. CDR3 length equals 13 residues. The CDR3 DNA reads as TGTGCCAGCAGACTAACAGGGTTTTACGAGCAGTACTTC. The encoded protein is CASRLTGFYEQYF.

The chain uses TRBV7-9 and TRBJ2-5, with TRBD1 matching over 8 bases. Germline lookup yields CDR1 SEHNR and CDR2 FQNEAQ (reference sequence). V gave up 3 bases and J gave up 2 bases; unmatched junction bases: 2. This CDR3 is 14 amino acids long. The CDR3, as DNA: TGTGCCAGCAGCTTCGGGACAGGACAAGAGACCCAGTACTTC. This codes for CASSFGTGQETQYF.

The V and J genes are TRBV28 and TRBJ1-2, with 8 bases identical to TRBD1. The CDR3 consists of 14 residues. With V trimmed by 3 bases and J by 4 bases, 4 bases remained unmatched. Germline CDR1 reads MDHEN; CDR2 reads SYDVKM. CDR3 loop: CASSFVTGGYGYTF. The CDR3 nucleotides are TGTGCCAGCAGTTTCGTCACAGGGGGCTATGGCTACACCTTC.

V and J are TRBV5-6 and TRBJ2-5; D ambiguous. The germline V gene has CDR1 SGHDT and CDR2 YYEEEE. V lost 0 bases to trimming and J lost 4 bases, with 4 bases between them. The CDR3 is 12 residues long. The CDR3 region is CASSLGLETQYF. Written as DNA, the CDR3 is TGTGCCAGCAGCTTGGGACTAGAGACCCAGTACTTC.

V gene TRBV5-1 combines with J gene TRBJ2-1, with 8 bases lining up with TRBD2. CDR1 is SGHRS and CDR2 is YFSETQ in the germline V gene. The CDR3 length is 14 residues. Losses at the gene ends were 7 bases for V and 1 base for J; bases not matched to a gene: 4. The CDR3 DNA reads TGCGCCAGCTCCGGGGGGGCGTCCTACAATGAGCAGTTCTTC. It specifies CASSGGASYNEQFF.

V and J are TRBV10-3 and TRBJ1-1; D is unclear. Trimming shortened V by 0 bases and J by 3 bases, and 11 bases separated the two germline ends. CDR3 size: 15 residues. Per the germline V gene, CDR1 is ENHRY and CDR2 is SYGVKD. The CDR3 DNA sequence: TGTGCCATCAGTGAGTCATCCAACGGGTACACTGAAGCTTTCTTT. This translates into CAISESSNGYTEAFF.

The chain uses TRBV7-9 and TRBJ2-3; possibly TRBD2 for D (5 bases). The V gene lost 5 bases and the J gene lost 3 bases, with 18 bases spanning the gap. The length of the CDR3 is 16 residues. CDR1 and CDR2 from the germline V gene are SEHNR and FQNEAQ (reference sequence). CDR3 DNA: TGTGCCAGCAGCCCGATACTAGAGGTTGGGACAGATACGCAGTATTTT. This gives the protein CASSPILEVGTDTQYF.

The CDR3 nucleotides are TGTGCCAGCTCACCCAGGGAAACAGAGACCCAGTACTTC. This codes for CASSPRETETQYF. V gene TRBV18 combines with J gene TRBJ2-5; D perhaps matches TRBD1 (5 bases). CDR3 size: 13 residues. V was cut by 3 bases and J by 4 bases, with 9 bases left in between. CDR1 is KGHSH, CDR2 LQKENI, per germline.